Presented here are 11 T cell receptor beta chains from one specimen sequenced in a study of CXCR3-negative and CXCR3-positive naive CD8 T cells. Overall study results and limits: TRB CDR3 hydrophobicity was greater in CXCR3-positive naive cells than in CXCR3-negative naive cells.

These receptors have no known antigen. UMI-labeled 5' RACE TRB cDNA libraries were prepared from the cells. Reprocessing the 5' RACE reads, TCRdb reports a single entry for every CDR3 protein and omits DNA. The sample spans roughly 110,000 distinct CDR3 sequences; the ten largest clones claim more than 0.3%. The material sequenced was naive CXCR3+ CD8+ T cells from blood. Subset described: CD45RO-CCR7+CD27+CD95- naive CD8+ T cells expressing CXCR3 (TNR3+). The receptor set was obtained from a human donor in good health. Some clones in this sample may be carry-over from other donors' samples.

This sequence joins TRBV2 and TRBJ2-1; there is no DNA to check the TCRdb D call of TRBD2. The length of the CDR3 is 15 residues. Germline values: CDR1 SNHLY, CDR2 FYNNEI. The CDR3 spells CASRARLAGDNEQFF.

The rearrangement joins TRBV27 to TRBJ2-3; with no DNA, the TCRdb D assignment of TRBD1 cannot be verified. This CDR3 contains 16 residues. From germline, CDR1 is MNHEY and CDR2 SMNVEV (reference sequence). This chain's CDR3 is CASSYPRGGHTDTQYF.

The chain combines TRBV5-5 with TRBJ1-2; absent DNA, TCRdb's TRBD1 call cannot be checked. Germline CDR1 reads SGHKS; CDR2 reads YYEKEE (reference sequence). The CDR3 contains 15 residues. The CDR3 reads CASSGPGQASYGYTF.

The CDR3 here is CASSQGTGASGEQYF. The chain carries TRBV4-3 and TRBJ2-7. CDR1 and CDR2 from the germline V gene are LGHNA and YSLEER. The CDR3 loop spans 15 amino acids.

The V call is TRBV24-1, the J call TRBJ2-7; TCRdb's assignment of TRBD1 cannot be checked, as there is no DNA. CDR3 size: 14 residues. In germline, CDR1 is KGHDR, CDR2 SFDVKD. CDR3 sequence reads: CATSDPKDSYEQYF.

V usage is TRBV7-2 and J usage is TRBJ2-2. This CDR3 spans 13 amino acids. Per germline, CDR1 SGHTA and CDR2 FQGNSA. CDR3 in amino acids: CASSPLYTGELFF.

The chain couples TRBV4-1 to TRBJ2-7; no DNA is available, so the TRBD2 call from TCRdb remains unchecked. This CDR3 comprises 13 residues. The germline CDR1 and CDR2 sequences are MGHRA and YSYEKL. CDR3 sequence: CASSRGGSLEQYF.

The rearrangement uses TRBV10-3 and TRBJ2-7; the TCRdb D gene call, TRBD1, has no DNA to confirm it. This CDR3 has 13 amino acids. CDR1 is ENHRY, CDR2 SYGVKD, per germline. The CDR3 loop is CAISGQGPYEQYF.

The genes are TRBV29-1 and TRBJ2-1. Germline CDR1 reads SQVTM; CDR2 reads ANQGSEA. This CDR3 contains 14 residues. The CDR3 loop is CSVTLEIGANEQFF.

The gene calls are TRBV20-1 and TRBJ2-7. Germline lookup yields CDR1 DFQATT and CDR2 SNEGSKA (reference sequence). There are 13 residues in the CDR3. The CDR3 sequence: CSLRADRSYEQYF.

This chain connects TRBV7-9 to TRBJ2-2; the TRBD1 assignment by TCRdb is unverifiable without DNA. This CDR3 spans 16 amino acids. CDR1 and CDR2 (germline): SEHNR, FQNEAQ (reference sequence). The CDR3 sequence is CASSQGGRGPTGELFF.